A selection of T cell receptor beta chains follows, all from one sample in a study of memory CD4+ T cells and cytomegalovirus serostatus. TCRdb keeps only in-frame clones here, not all; method: immunoSEQ multiplex PCR. The sample consists of some 44,000 clones, 65% to 80% of them appearing once. Sequencing was carried out using memory CD4+ T cells from blood. These receptors all come from an adult in good health and CMV-seronegative. CDR3s include the opening cysteine and the closing phenylalanine or tryptophan. The D gene is left open where the match is weak. The size field is filled for only some rows; it gives once, few, many or a size class.

abundance	d_gene	v_gene	j_gene	CDR3nt	CDR3aa
NA	TRBD1	TRBV30	TRBJ2-7	TGTGCCTGGAGGTCCAGACAGGGGGCGAACGAGCAGTACTTC	CAWRSRQGANEQYF
NA	NA	TRBV5-4	TRBJ2-2	TGTGCCAGCAGCCCCGTCGCCTCCGGGGAGCTGTTTTTT	CASSPVASGELFF
NA	TRBD1	TRBV6-5	TRBJ1-4	TGTGCCAGCAGTTCTCCTAACCGGGACAGGGGTGAAAAACTGTTTTTT	CASSSPNRDRGEKLFF
NA	TRBD1	TRBV5-4	TRBJ1-1	TGTGCCAGCAGCTTTGGAGGGGGCGGGCTGAACACTGAAGCTTTCTTT	CASSFGGGGLNTEAFF
NA	NA	TRBV7-2	TRBJ1-1	TGTGCCAGCAGTACCGGGACAAACACTGAAGCTTTCTTT	CASSTGTNTEAFF
few	TRBD1	TRBV30	TRBJ1-1	TGTGCCTGGAACCTAGGGGGCGGCGGTAACACTGAAGCTTTCTTT	CAWNLGGGGNTEAFF
NA	NA	TRBV4-1	TRBJ1-1	TGCGCCAGCAGCCAAGATCCCGGGGTTACTGAAGCTTTCTTT	CASSQDPGVTEAFF
NA	NA	TRBV7-2	TRBJ1-2	TGTGCCAGCAGCTTGAATGCTAGAACCAGGGGAAACTATGGCTACACCTTC	CASSLNARTRGNYGYTF
NA	NA	TRBV6-6	TRBJ2-7	TGTGCCAGCAGTTACCCCGGACGGAACTACGAGCAGTACTTC	CASSYPGRNYEQYF
NA	NA	TRBV6-1	TRBJ1-4	TGTGCCAGCAGGGGAGGAGAAAAACTGTTTTTT	CASRGGEKLFF
NA	TRBD2	TRBV5-1	TRBJ2-2	TGCGCCAGCAGCTTACTAGCGGGAAAATTCACCGGGGAGCTGTTTTTT	CASSLLAGKFTGELFF
NA	NA	TRBV14	TRBJ1-5	TGTGCCAGCAGCCAAGCAGGGCTCAATCAGCCCCAGCATTTT	CASSQAGLNQPQHF
few	TRBD1	TRBV2	TRBJ1-5	TGTGCCAGTAGGGGACAGACACTCCCTCATCAGCCCCAGCATTTT	CASRGQTLPHQPQHF
NA	NA	TRBV5-1	TRBJ1-4	TGCGCCAGCAGCTTGCCGGCAGGCCTTGCAACTAATGAAAAACTGTTTTTT	CASSLPAGLATNEKLFF
NA	TRBD1	TRBV2	TRBJ2-3	TGTGCCAGCAGTGAGTTCGTTGACAGGGCGAGCACAGATACGCAGTATTTT	CASSEFVDRASTDTQYF
NA	NA	TRBV15	TRBJ1-1	TGTGCCACCAGCAGACCTCACAGGGTGGAAGCTTTCTTT	CATSRPHRVEAFF
NA	TRBD2	TRBV5-6	TRBJ2-7	TGTGCCAGCAGCATCCGGGGCACTAGCGGGGGGAGAAACGAGCAGTACTTC	CASSIRGTSGGRNEQYF
NA	NA	TRBV5-4	TRBJ1-4	TGTGCCAGCAGCTCCTCGTTGGGAGGGGAAAAACTGTTTTTT	CASSSSLGGEKLFF
NA	NA	TRBV11-2	TRBJ2-7	TGTGCCAGCAGGCCTCTCCACGGTAAAGGGGACTACGAGCAGTACTTC	CASRPLHGKGDYEQYF
NA	NA	TRBV5-1	TRBJ2-3	TGCGCCAGCAGCCCCGAGCAATCGACGCAGACGCAGTATTTT	CASSPEQSTQTQYF
NA	NA	TRBV19	TRBJ1-2	TGTGCCAGTAGAGTAGGTCAGGCCTCCTATGGCTACACCTTC	CASRVGQASYGYTF
NA	NA	TRBV10-3	TRBJ1-5	TGTGCCACCTCCCTCCCCGGGGATCAGCCCCAGCATTTT	CATSLPGDQPQHF
NA	TRBD2	TRBV11-2	TRBJ2-5	TGTGCCAGCAGCCAAATAGCGGGGGGACAAGAGACCCAGTACTTC	CASSQIAGGQETQYF
NA	NA	TRBV6-1	TRBJ1-5	TGTGCCAGCACCCGGACAGCCAATCAGCCCCAGCATTTT	CASTRTANQPQHF
NA	TRBD2	TRBV5-1	TRBJ2-3	TGCGCCAGCAGCTTGCAGCCAGCTAGCGGGGTTATTTTT	CASSLQPASGVIF
NA	NA	TRBV29-1	TRBJ1-5	TGCAGCGTTAGGATTGGGGGGGTTAGCAATCAGCCCCAGCATTTT	CSVRIGGVSNQPQHF
NA	TRBD1	TRBV6-5	TRBJ1-2	TGTGCCAGCAGTCCGGGGGGACAGTTTTCTTTTGGCTACACCTTC	CASSPGGQFSFGYTF
NA	TRBD2	TRBV7-2	TRBJ2-7	TGTGCCAGCAGCTTTCTAGCGGGGGACTACGAGCAGTACTTC	CASSFLAGDYEQYF
once	NA	TRBV11-2	TRBJ2-1	TGTGCCAGCAGCTTAGATAGAGCCTACAATGAGCAGTTCTTC	CASSLDRAYNEQFF
NA	TRBD1	TRBV7-9	TRBJ2-1	TGTGCCAGCAGCTTAGCGATACAGGGGGGTTCGTCGCAGTTCTTC	CASSLAIQGGSSQFF
NA	NA	TRBV6-1	TRBJ1-3	TGTGCCAGCAGTGAACCCCAGGGGAGCTCTGGAAACACCATATATTTT	CASSEPQGSSGNTIYF
once	NA	TRBV29-1	TRBJ2-6	TGCAGCGCCTCGAATTCGGGTTCCTCTGGGGCCAACGTCCTGACTTTC	CSASNSGSSGANVLTF
few	NA	TRBV2	TRBJ2-4	TGTGCCACCCAACTTCTAGCCAAAAACATTCAGTACTTC	CATQLLAKNIQYF
NA	NA	TRBV6-1	TRBJ2-5	TGTGCCAGCAGTGAAACAGGGAATATTAAACAAGAGACCCAGTACTTC	CASSETGNIKQETQYF
NA	NA	TRBV11-2	TRBJ2-6	TGTGCCAGCAGCTTTAACTCTGGGGCCAACGTCCTGACTTTC	CASSFNSGANVLTF
NA	NA	TRBV13	TRBJ2-3	TGTGCCAGCAGCGCGGGAAGTACCCCAGGGGGGAGGGCAGATACGCAGTATTTT	CASSAGSTPGGRADTQYF
NA	NA	TRBV6-1	TRBJ2-3	TGTGCCAGCAGTGATGGCCAAACTAGCACAGATACGCAGTATTTT	CASSDGQTSTDTQYF
NA	NA	TRBV6-5	TRBJ1-1	TGTGCCAGCAGTTACAGGGGACAAGTAGAAGCTTTCTTT	CASSYRGQVEAFF
NA	NA	TRBV11-3	TRBJ1-6	TGTGCCAGCAGCTTAACAGGGAATTCACCCCTCCACTTT	CASSLTGNSPLHF
NA	NA	TRBV29-1	TRBJ2-7	TGCAGCGTTGTGGCAGGGGCCTACGAGCAGTACTTC	CSVVAGAYEQYF
NA	TRBD2	TRBV11-2	TRBJ2-3	TGTGCCAGCAGCTCGTATCCTGGGGCGGGGGGGCGATCAGATACGCAGTATTTT	CASSSYPGAGGRSDTQYF
NA	NA	TRBV7-9	TRBJ1-5	TGTGCCAGCAGCGCGGGATCGAATCAGCCCCAGCATTTT	CASSAGSNQPQHF
NA	TRBD1	TRBV28	TRBJ2-7	TGTGCCAGCTACAGTTTATCAGGGGGCGCGTACGAGCAGTACTTC	CASYSLSGGAYEQYF
NA	TRBD1	TRBV9	TRBJ2-7	TGTGCCAGCAGCGTAAACCCGGGACAGGGCGGCGAGCAGTACTTC	CASSVNPGQGGEQYF
few	TRBD2	TRBV5-1	TRBJ2-1	TGCGCCAGCGCCCTAGCGGGCGGGTGGGGGGGTGAGCAGTTCTTC	CASALAGGWGGEQFF
NA	TRBD2	TRBV2	TRBJ2-3	TGTGCCAGCAAGGCACTAACCGGGACTACCACAGATACGCAGTATTTT	CASKALTGTTTDTQYF